The source of this TCR beta chain is a study of cytomegalovirus exposure and HLA in healthy donors. Study-level information: HLA-typed donors were the source of about 85 million unique TCRs, which an early data release held.

13 Jbeta primers and 60 Vbeta primers were used for the PCR. Profiled with immunoSEQ multiplex PCR; TCRdb holds only in-frame clones, not every one. The data contain some 120,000 clones, roughly 82% of them seen just once; the ten biggest clones take up approximately 10%. Though probably carrying unrecorded immune exposures, donors were nominally healthy at sampling. The sample holds one count of this clone. Its antigen is unknown. This CDR3 comprises 15 residues. Germline V gene sequence: CDR1 LGHNA, CDR2 YSLEER. Trimming shortened V by 0 bases and J by 5 bases, and 11 bases separated the two germline ends. Study conclusions and caveats: Common viral pathogens were later found to be apparently linked to several of the most significant clusters. Later analysis showed most CMV-associated TCR beta chains appearing HLA-restricted.

Sequenced input: PBMCs. The receptor's source is a man aged 40-55 years in good health and CMV-seropositive. This rearrangement joins TRBV4-3 to TRBJ1-5, with D perhaps TRBD1 (5 bases). CDR3 protein: CASSQDGGDYQPQHF. CDR3 in DNA: TGCGCCAGCAGCCAAGATGGAGGGGATTATCAGCCCCAGCATTTT.